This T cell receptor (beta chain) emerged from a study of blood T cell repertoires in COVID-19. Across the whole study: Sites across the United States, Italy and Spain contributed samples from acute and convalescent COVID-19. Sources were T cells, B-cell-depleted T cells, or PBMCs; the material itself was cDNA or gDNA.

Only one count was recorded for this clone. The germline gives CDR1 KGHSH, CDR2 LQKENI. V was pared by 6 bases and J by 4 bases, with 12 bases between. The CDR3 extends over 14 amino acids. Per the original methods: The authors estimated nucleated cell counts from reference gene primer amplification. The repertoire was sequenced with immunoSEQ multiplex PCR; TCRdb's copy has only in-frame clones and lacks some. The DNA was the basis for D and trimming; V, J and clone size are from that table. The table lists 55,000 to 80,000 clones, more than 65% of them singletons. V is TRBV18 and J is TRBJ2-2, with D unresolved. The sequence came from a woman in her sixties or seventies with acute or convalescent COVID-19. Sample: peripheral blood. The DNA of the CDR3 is TGTGCCAGCTCCAACCAGGTAGGCACCGGGGAGCTGTTTTTT. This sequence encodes CASSNQVGTGELFF.